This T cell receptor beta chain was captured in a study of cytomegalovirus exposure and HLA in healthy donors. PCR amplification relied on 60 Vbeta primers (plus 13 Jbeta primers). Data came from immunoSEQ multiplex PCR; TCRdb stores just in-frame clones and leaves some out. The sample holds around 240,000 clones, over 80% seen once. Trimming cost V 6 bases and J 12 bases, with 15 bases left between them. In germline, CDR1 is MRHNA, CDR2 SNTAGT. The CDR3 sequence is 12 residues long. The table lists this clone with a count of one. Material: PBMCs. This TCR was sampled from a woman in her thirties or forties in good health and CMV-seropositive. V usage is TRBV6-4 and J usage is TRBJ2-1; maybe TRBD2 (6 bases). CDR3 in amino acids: CASSTGAGRQFF. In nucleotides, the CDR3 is TGTGCCAGCAGCACGGGCGCGGGGCGGCAGTTCTTC.